This entry lists 2 T cell receptor beta chains sequenced from one sample in a study of blood T cells in healthy people across ages. For the second PCR, which ran for 7 to 11 cycles, a sample-barcoded 5' primer and a J-beta primer mix were used. TCRdb used MiXCR to reprocess the 5' RACE reads, holding one entry per CDR3 protein. The table lists about 800,000 distinct CDR3 sequences, roughly 64% of them singletons. What was sequenced was blood. Every receptor here comes from a man between 25 and 39 years old in good health.

The chain links TRBV12-3 or TRBV12-4 to TRBJ1-6; 9 nucleotides match TRBD1. This CDR3 has 13 amino acids. V shed 10 bases, J shed 9 bases, and the junction held 7 bases outside the gene matches. In nucleotides, the CDR3 is TGTGCCATTGCGGGACAGGGTGTTTCACCCCTCCACTTT. Its protein product is CAIAGQGVSPLHF.

The sample holds a few counts of this clonotype. The chain is built from TRBV2 and TRBJ2-4, with D unclear. The CDR3 is 14 residues long. The V and J ends lost 3 bases and 0 bases respectively, with 6 bases between them. Germline V gives CDR1 SNHLY, CDR2 FYNNEI. The CDR3 reads CASSEDLAKNIQYF. CDR3 in DNA: TGTGCCAGCAGTGAGGATCTAGCCAAAAACATTCAGTACTTC.